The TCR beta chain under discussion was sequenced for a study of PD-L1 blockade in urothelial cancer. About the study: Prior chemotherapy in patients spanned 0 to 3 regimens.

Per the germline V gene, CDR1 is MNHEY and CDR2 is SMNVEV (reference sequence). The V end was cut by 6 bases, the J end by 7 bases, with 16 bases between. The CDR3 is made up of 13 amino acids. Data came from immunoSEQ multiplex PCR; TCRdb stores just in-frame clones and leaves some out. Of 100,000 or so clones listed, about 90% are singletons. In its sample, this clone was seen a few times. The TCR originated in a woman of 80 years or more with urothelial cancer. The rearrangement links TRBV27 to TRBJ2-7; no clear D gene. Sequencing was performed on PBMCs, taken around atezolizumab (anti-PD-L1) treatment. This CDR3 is CASRPQLGHEQYF. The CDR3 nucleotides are TGTGCCAGCAGACCACAACTTGGGCATGAGCAGTACTTC.